These 14 T cell receptor beta chains came from one sample sequenced in a study of blood T cell repertoires in COVID-19 (TCRdb year 2020). The library was obtained by the immunoSEQ multiplex PCR assay. As stored in TCRdb, this immuneACCESS dataset retains in-frame rearrangements with V and J assigned. A fraction of the clones does not appear; measured against another copy, unresolved V genes explain less than half of the discrepancy, and the remainder lacks a known reason. The sample table shows over 350,000 clones, and 80% to 90% are seen once. The top ten constitute more than 4% of the sample. Sample: peripheral blood. The receptors stem from a woman aged 25-40 years with acute or convalescent COVID-19.

The V call is TRBV2, the J call TRBJ1-4, with TRBD1 matching 10 bases. Germline V lookup: CDR1 SNHLY, CDR2 FYNNEI. Trimming at V came to 6 bases and at J to 8 bases, leaving 9 bases not matched to a gene. The CDR3 consists of 15 residues. This CDR3 reads CASSGRDRGSEKLFF. The CDR3, as DNA: TGTGCCAGCAGCGGGAGGGACAGGGGTAGCGAAAAACTGTTTTTT.

V is TRBV7-3 and J is TRBJ2-3, with TRBD2 matching over 9 bases. Germline trimming cut 2 bases from V and 1 base from J; bases unmatched to any gene: 1. CDR3 length equals 15 residues. The germline V gene encodes CDR1 SGHTA and CDR2 FQGTGA. The CDR3 here is CASSLSSGGTDTQYF. CDR3 nucleotide sequence: TGTGCCAGCAGCTTATCTAGCGGGGGCACAGATACGCAGTATTTT.

The chain links TRBV18 to TRBJ1-5; unclear D gene. From germline, CDR1 is KGHSH and CDR2 LQKENI. This CDR3 spans 13 amino acids. Trimming took off 3 bases at V and 7 bases at J, with 10 bases between the two ends. The CDR3, as DNA: TGTGCCAGCTCACCGGAGGGTAAACAGCCCCAGCATTTT. It yields the protein CASSPEGKQPQHF.

The chain links TRBV2 to TRBJ2-3; 13 bases agree with TRBD2. The CDR3 is 17 amino acids. V was clipped by 5 bases and J by 2 bases; unmatched bases: 7. The germline V gene has CDR1 SNHLY and CDR2 FYNNEI. The CDR3 loop is CASSSWTSGGTTDTQYF. In nucleotides, the CDR3 is TGTGCCAGCAGTTCATGGACTAGCGGGGGCACCACAGATACGCAGTATTTT.

This clone was observed a single time. The chain uses TRBV19 and TRBJ1-1; weak D call: TRBD1 (6 bases). Germline CDR1 and CDR2: LNHDA and SQIVND (reference sequence). Between the trimmed V and J ends, which lost 3 bases and 5 bases, there was a span of 10 bases. The CDR3 has 13 residues. This CDR3 is CASSIPGVTEAFF. Written as DNA, the CDR3 is TGTGCCAGTAGTATTCCAGGGGTAACTGAAGCTTTCTTT.

The chain joins TRBV24-1 to TRBJ2-2, with D perhaps TRBD1 (5 bases). In germline, CDR1 is KGHDR, CDR2 SFDVKD. The length of the CDR3 is 14 residues. V lost 7 bases to trimming and J lost 7 bases, with 15 bases between them. As DNA, the CDR3 is TGTGCCACCAGGGGGCGTGGGGCGCTCGGGGAGCTGTTTTTT. Translating gives CATRGRGALGELFF.

This sequence joins TRBV29-1 and TRBJ1-2; no definite D call. The CDR3 has 12 residues. Germline assignment: CDR1 SQVTM and CDR2 ANQGSEA. Trimming stripped 4 bases from V and 8 bases from J, with 14 bases between. The CDR3 here is CSVVLGTMGYTF. Here the CDR3 DNA reads TGCAGCGTTGTTTTGGGTACTATGGGCTACACCTTC.

The V and J genes are TRBV3-1 (or the pseudogene TRBV3-2) and TRBJ1-3; TRBD1 matches at 8 bases. The CDR3 sequence is 18 residues long. Germline loops: CDR1 LGHDT, CDR2 YNNKEL (reference sequence). The ends lost 4 bases at V and 0 bases at J; junction bases unmatched: 11. The CDR3 loop is CASSPTGRTGLSGNTIYF. The DNA of the CDR3 is TGTGCCAGCAGCCCAACTGGCCGGACAGGGCTCTCTGGAAACACCATATATTTT.

This clone was observed once. The chain carries TRBV7-9 and TRBJ2-7; 9 bases fit TRBD1. Germline assignment: CDR1 SEHNR and CDR2 FQNEAQ (reference sequence). The V and J ends lost 5 bases and 5 bases, in that order; junction bases with no gene match: 10. The CDR3 loop spans 15 amino acids. CDR3 loop: CASSQTGTGSHEQYF. The CDR3 DNA is TGTGCCAGCAGCCAAACCGGGACAGGGTCCCACGAGCAGTACTTC. The full variable domain, completed using reference TRBV7-9 and TRBJ2-7, is DTGVSQNPRHKITKRGQNVTFRCDPISEHNRLYWYRQTLGQGPEFLTYFQNEAQLEKSRLLSDRFSAERPKGSFSTLEIQRTEQGDSAMYLCASSQTGTGSHEQYFGPGTRLTVT.

The rearrangement uses TRBV24-1 and TRBJ1-1; no firm D call. In germline, CDR1 is KGHDR, CDR2 SFDVKD. CDR3 size: 13 residues. The V and J ends lost 5 bases and 3 bases respectively, with 9 bases between them. The CDR3 here is CATSVGLDTEAFF. The DNA of the CDR3 is TGTGCCACCAGTGTCGGTCTTGACACTGAAGCTTTCTTT.

The V call is TRBV6-5, the J call TRBJ2-7; TRBD1 is a possible D gene (6 bases). The CDR3 runs to 16 residues. The germline V and J ends were trimmed by 0 bases and 2 bases, with 14 bases remaining between them. Germline V gives CDR1 MNHEY, CDR2 SVGAGI. The CDR3 coding sequence is TGTGCCAGCAGTTACTCGTTGCAGGGGTTCCCCTACGAGCAGTACTTC. This translates into CASSYSLQGFPYEQYF.

This clone is a singleton in its sample. This chain connects TRBV6-5 to TRBJ1-1; 9 positions match TRBD1. J gave up 0 bases and V 8 bases, and 7 bases lay outside the gene matches. Germline V lookup: CDR1 MNHEY, CDR2 SVGAGI. There are 15 residues in the CDR3. The CDR3 coding sequence is TGTGCCAGCGGTACACAGGGGGCGCTGAACACTGAAGCTTTCTTT. This encodes CASGTQGALNTEAFF.

V usage is TRBV5-1 and J usage is TRBJ2-1; D might be TRBD2 (6 bases). CDR1 is SGHRS and CDR2 is YFSETQ in the germline V gene. V lost 1 base and J lost 8, with 7 bases in between. This CDR3 region has 12 residues. The DNA for the CDR3 is TGCGCCAGCAGCTTGACTAGCCATGAGCAGTTCTTC. This encodes CASSLTSHEQFF. Variable domain in full (rest from reference TRBV5-1 and TRBJ2-1): KAGVTQTPRYLIKTRGQQVTLSCSPISGHRSVSWYQQTPGQGLQFLFEYFSETQRNKGNFPGRFSGRQFSNSRSEMNVSTLELGDSALYLCASSLTSHEQFFGPGTRLTVL.

This clone has a single count. This rearrangement joins TRBV5-5 to TRBJ2-1, with D perhaps TRBD1 (6 bases). Germline-derived CDR1 and CDR2 are SGHKS and YYEKEE (reference sequence). CDR3 length equals 19 residues. Trimming left V 4 bases short and J 1 base short, with 24 bases between. CDR3 protein: CASSDLVVGHRRSYNEQFF. The CDR3 bases are TGTGCCAGCAGCGATCTCGTGGTGGGACACCGGAGGTCCTACAATGAGCAGTTCTTC.